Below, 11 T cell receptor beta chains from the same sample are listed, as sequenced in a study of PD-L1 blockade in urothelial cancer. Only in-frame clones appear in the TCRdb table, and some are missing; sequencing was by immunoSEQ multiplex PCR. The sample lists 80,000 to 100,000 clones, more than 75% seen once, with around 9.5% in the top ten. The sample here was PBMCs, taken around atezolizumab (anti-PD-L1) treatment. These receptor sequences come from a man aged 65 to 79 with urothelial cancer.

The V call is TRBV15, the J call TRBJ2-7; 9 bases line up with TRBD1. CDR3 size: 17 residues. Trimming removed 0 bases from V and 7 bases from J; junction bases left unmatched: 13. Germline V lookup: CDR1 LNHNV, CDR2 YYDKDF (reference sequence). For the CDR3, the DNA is TGTGCCACCAGCAGAGATTACGTGGGGACAGGGAATGAAGAGCAGTACTTC. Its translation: CATSRDYVGTGNEEQYF.

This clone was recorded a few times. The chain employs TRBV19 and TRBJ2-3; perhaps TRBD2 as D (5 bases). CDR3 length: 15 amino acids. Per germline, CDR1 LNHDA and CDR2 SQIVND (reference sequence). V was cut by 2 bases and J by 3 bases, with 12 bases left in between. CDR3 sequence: CASSISAGGTDTQYF. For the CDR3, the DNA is TGTGCCAGTAGTATATCGGCAGGAGGAACAGATACGCAGTATTTT.

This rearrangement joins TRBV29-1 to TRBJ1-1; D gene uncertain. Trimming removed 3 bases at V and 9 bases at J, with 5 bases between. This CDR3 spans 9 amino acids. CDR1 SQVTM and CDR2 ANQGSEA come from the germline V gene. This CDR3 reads CSVDTQAFF. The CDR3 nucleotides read TGCAGCGTTGACACACAAGCTTTCTTT.

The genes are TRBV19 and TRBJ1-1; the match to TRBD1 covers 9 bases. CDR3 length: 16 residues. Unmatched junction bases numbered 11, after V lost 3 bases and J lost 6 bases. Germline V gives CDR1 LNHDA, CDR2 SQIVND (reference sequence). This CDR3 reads CASSMGLRDRAPEAFF. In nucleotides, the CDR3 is TGTGCCAGTAGTATGGGGCTTCGGGACAGGGCCCCTGAAGCTTTCTTT.

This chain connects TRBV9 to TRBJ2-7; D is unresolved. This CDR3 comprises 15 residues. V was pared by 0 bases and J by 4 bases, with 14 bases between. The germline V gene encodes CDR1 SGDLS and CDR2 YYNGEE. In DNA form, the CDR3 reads TGTGCCAGCAGCGTAGGTCTCACTCCGCGGTACGAGCAGTACTTC. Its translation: CASSVGLTPRYEQYF. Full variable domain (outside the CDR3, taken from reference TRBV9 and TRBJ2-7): DSGVTQTPKHLITATGQRVTLRCSPRSGDLSVYWYQQSLDQGLQFLIQYYNGEERAKGNILERFSAQQFPDLHSELNLSSLELGDSALYFCASSVGLTPRYEQYFGPGTRLTVT.

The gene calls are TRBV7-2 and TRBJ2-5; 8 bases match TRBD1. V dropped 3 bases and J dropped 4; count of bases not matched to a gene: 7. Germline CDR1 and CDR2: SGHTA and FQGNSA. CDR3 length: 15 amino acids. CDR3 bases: TGTGCCAGCAGCTTGGACAGGGAATCGTCAGAGACCCAGTACTTC. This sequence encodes CASSLDRESSETQYF.

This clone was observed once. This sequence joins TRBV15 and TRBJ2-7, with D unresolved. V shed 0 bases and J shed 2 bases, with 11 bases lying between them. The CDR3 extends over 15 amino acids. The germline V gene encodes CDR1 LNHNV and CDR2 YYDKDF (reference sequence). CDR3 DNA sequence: TGTGCCACCAGCAGAGATCTTCCCCGGGCCTACGAGCAGTACTTC. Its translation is CATSRDLPRAYEQYF.

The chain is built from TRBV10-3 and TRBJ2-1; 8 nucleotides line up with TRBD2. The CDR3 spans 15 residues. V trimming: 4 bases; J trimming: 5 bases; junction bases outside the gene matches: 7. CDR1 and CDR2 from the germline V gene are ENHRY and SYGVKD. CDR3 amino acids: CAISGLAGTNNEQFF. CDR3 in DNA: TGTGCCATCAGTGGGCTAGCGGGTACAAACAATGAGCAGTTCTTC.

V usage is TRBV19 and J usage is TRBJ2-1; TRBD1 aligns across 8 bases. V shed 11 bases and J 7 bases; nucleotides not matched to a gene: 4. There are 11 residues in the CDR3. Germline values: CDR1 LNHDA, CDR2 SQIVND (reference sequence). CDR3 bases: TGTGCCGTCAGGGGGCCGAATGAGCAGTTCTTC. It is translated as CAVRGPNEQFF.

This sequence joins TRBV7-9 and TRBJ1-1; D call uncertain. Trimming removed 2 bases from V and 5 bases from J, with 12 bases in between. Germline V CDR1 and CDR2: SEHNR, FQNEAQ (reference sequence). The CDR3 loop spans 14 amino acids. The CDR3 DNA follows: TGTGCCAGCAGCTTATCCGGGGTTTCTACTGAAGCTTTCTTT. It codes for CASSLSGVSTEAFF.

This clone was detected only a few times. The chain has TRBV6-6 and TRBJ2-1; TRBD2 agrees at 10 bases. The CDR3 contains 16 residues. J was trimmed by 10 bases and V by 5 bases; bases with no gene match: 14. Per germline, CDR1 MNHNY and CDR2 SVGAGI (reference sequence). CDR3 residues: CASSLGLAVGGDEQFF. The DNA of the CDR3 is TGTGCCAGCAGTCTTGGACTAGCGGTCGGAGGGGACGAGCAGTTCTTC.